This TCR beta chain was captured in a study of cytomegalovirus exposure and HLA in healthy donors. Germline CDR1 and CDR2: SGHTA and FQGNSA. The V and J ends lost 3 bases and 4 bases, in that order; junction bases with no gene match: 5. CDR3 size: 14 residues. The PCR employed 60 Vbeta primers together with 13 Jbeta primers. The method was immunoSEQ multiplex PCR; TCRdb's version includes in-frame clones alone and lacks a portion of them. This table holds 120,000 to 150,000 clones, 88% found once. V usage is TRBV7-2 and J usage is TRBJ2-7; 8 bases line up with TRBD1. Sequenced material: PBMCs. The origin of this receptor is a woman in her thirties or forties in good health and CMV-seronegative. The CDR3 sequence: CASSFGQGSYEQYF. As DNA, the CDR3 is TGTGCCAGCAGCTTCGGACAGGGAAGTTACGAGCAGTACTTC.